The clone carrying this T cell receptor (beta chain) was detected a few times. Its antigen is currently unknown. The CDR3 loop spans 14 amino acids. V lost 6 bases, J lost 0 bases, and 8 bases lay in between. Germline V gene data show CDR1 as MNHNS and CDR2 as SASEGT. Drawing of blood for sampling happened at baseline, at cycle 4 day 1, and at cycle 7 day 1. This specimen belongs to a study of OX40 agonist ivuxolimab in advanced cancers. Study overall: The eligibility criteria allowed prior anti-PD-1, anti-PD-L1 or anti-CTLA-4 therapy, and about 40% had some.

Study-level points and caveats: The mean number of expanded clones was higher in CD8+ T cells than in CD4+. In a subset of nonresponders, normalized T-cell clonal expansion was also low.

Assay used: immunoSEQ multiplex PCR; TCRdb lists only in-frame clones, some missing. Among 55,000 to 85,000 clones listed, over 65% were seen once. The input for sequencing was CD4+ or CD8+ T cells sorted from blood, taken in a trial of the OX40 agonist ivuxolimab. This clonotype was obtained from an adult with an advanced solid tumor such as melanoma, head and neck, liver or kidney cancer. This chain links TRBV6-1 with TRBJ2-2; no reliable D call. This CDR3 reads CASRTDTNTGELFF. CDR3 nucleotides: TGTGCCAGCAGAACTGACACGAACACCGGGGAGCTGTTTTTT.